This paragraph covers one T cell receptor (beta chain) sequence. The sample belongs to a study of CD8 T cells in Susac syndrome. An input of about 0.45 to 1 ug of RNA was subjected to reverse transcription using random hexamers. By means of immunoSEQ multiplex PCR, TCR beta CDR3 spanning 54 Vbeta and 13 Jbeta underwent amplification. From the immunoSEQ multiplex PCR reads, TCRdb called clonotypes with MiXCR, one entry per CDR3 protein. Here the sample spans about 130,000 distinct CDR3 sequences, roughly 80% being singletons. The patients who served as multiple sclerosis controls were treatment-naive and had stable or active relapsing-remitting disease that fulfilled the revised McDonald criteria. Isolation of CD8+ and CD4+ T cells was performed negatively, whereas enrichment of TEMRA cells was done by FACS. This receptor was obtained from a human donor with multiple sclerosis. The sample taken for sequencing was CD8+ T cells from PBMCs.

Written as DNA, the CDR3 is TGTGCCACCAGTGATACCGGGACAGGGTCCTACAATGAGCAGTTCTTC. Its translation is CATSDTGTGSYNEQFF. The chain combines TRBV24-1 with TRBJ2-1, with 9 nucleotides matching TRBD1. Germline CDR1 and CDR2: KGHDR and SFDVKD. The CDR3 has 16 amino acids. After removal of 3 bases from V and 1 base from J, the junction contained 3 bases not matched to a gene.